A selection of T cell receptor beta chains follows, all from one sample in a study of cytomegalovirus exposure and HLA in healthy donors. The table came from immunoSEQ multiplex PCR; TCRdb's copy has only in-frame clones and leaves some out. The sample has some 150,000 clones; 80% are singletons. The sequenced sample consisted of PBMCs. Receptor source: a woman aged 40 to 49 in good health and CMV-seropositive. The CDR3 runs from the conserved cysteine through the conserved F or W. Each record gives: V gene, J gene, clone size, CDR3 protein. Clone size is given for some rows only: seen once, a few or many times, or a class if the clone is expanded.

>TRBV12-2|TRBJ2-6|NA
CASRLCKGHSGANVLTF
>TRBV7-3|TRBJ2-7|NA
CASSLVGGGEQYF
>TRBV5-1|TRBJ2-3|NA
CASSRSTVADTQYF
>TRBV18|TRBJ2-7|NA
CASSPPSRESYEQYF
>TRBV29-1|TRBJ1-1|NA
CSVGHNTEAFF
>TRBV6-1|TRBJ2-1|NA
CASRPGQGWNNEQFF
>TRBV18|TRBJ2-3|NA
CASSLELARITDTQYF
>TRBV19|TRBJ2-7|NA
CASSRRSGASYEQYF
>TRBV2|TRBJ1-4|few
CASSWDRGYNLFF
>TRBV13|TRBJ2-7|NA
CASSLARLGRGIPRNEQYF
>TRBV4-1|TRBJ1-2|once
CASSQDPGQGIYGYTF
>TRBV5-1|TRBJ2-2|NA
CASSQGLAANTGELFF
>TRBV7-9|TRBJ1-2|NA
CASRRDRGEGGYTF
>TRBV18|TRBJ2-7|NA
CASSPATSSYEQYF
>TRBV28|TRBJ2-5|NA
CASRTDRGNWLETQYF
>TRBV4-2|TRBJ1-3|NA
CASSQDQWSQFGGNTIYF
>TRBV5-4|TRBJ2-3|NA
CASSLLKTLAEGPRTQYF
>TRBV2|TRBJ2-7|NA
CASSEGTGGEQYF
>TRBV10-2|TRBJ2-1|NA
CASGTGVGYNEQFF
>TRBV7-9|TRBJ2-1|NA
CASSLARGTGVNEQFF
>TRBV5-6|TRBJ1-1|NA
CASSLKGVNTEAFF
>TRBV5-1|TRBJ2-7|NA
CASSERTSGLPEQYF